This TCR beta chain appears in the sequencing data of a study of tumor-infiltrating lymphocytes in localized non-small cell lung cancer. Study-wide points: Immunotypes IM1 and IM2 had similar TCR-derived T-cell fractions. Tumors had more T cell infiltration than uninvolved lung, per TCRbeta sequencing and CD3 counts.

Produced via immunoSEQ multiplex PCR; TCRdb's table is partial and in-frame only. This sample has around 5,900 clones; around 71% occur once, and the top ten carry less than 8%. Comment on this clone: Its target is unknown.

The CDR3 is 13 residues long. Germline V gene sequence: CDR1 MGHRA, CDR2 YSYEKL. Deletions cut 4 bases from V and 3 bases from J, with 9 bases between. V and J are TRBV4-1 and TRBJ1-2, with D unresolved. The sequence was obtained from a human donor with non-small cell lung cancer. The sample comprised uninvolved lung tissue not adjacent to the tumor. CDR3 region: CASSRGRDYGYTF. Here the CDR3 DNA reads TGCGCCAGCAGCCGAGGACGGGACTATGGCTACACCTTC.